A selection of T cell receptor beta chains follows, all from one sample in a study of T cell changes during pregnancy in multiple sclerosis. Data came from immunoSEQ multiplex PCR; TCRdb stores just in-frame clones and leaves some out. The sample lists about 65,000 clones; 85% to 95% were seen once. The sample was CD8+ T cells from peripheral blood mononuclear cells, taken in the third trimester of pregnancy. Every receptor here comes from a female donor in good health, enrolled as a control in a pregnancy study. The conserved cysteine and the conserved F or W are not part of the CDR3 here. A D gene is named only where the DNA matches it firmly.

d_call | j_call | v_call | cdr3_aa
. | TRBJ1-5 | TRBV14 | ARQGQPQH
TRBD1 | TRBJ2-1 | TRBV6-5 | ATILGGGEQF
. | TRBJ1-5 | TRBV2 | ASSEAPGGWQPQH
. | TRBJ1-6 | TRBV2 | ASSEGGMSSYNSPLH
. | TRBJ2-7 | TRBV4-3 | ASSQDSPGYRAPGRDYEQY
TRBD1 | TRBJ2-7 | TRBV19 | ASKPDRDQHEQY
TRBD1 | TRBJ1-2 | TRBV7-3 | ASSLIGGGGYT
TRBD1 | TRBJ1-1 | TRBV29-1 | SVDSQGGYTEAF
. | TRBJ1-5 | TRBV19 | ASSLSTGGSQPQH
. | TRBJ1-6 | TRBV9 | ASTELEGYNSPLH
. | TRBJ2-3 | TRBV13 | ASSSERRVTSTDTQY
. | TRBJ2-6 | TRBV19 | ASSIISGGGSPGANVLT
TRBD2 | TRBJ2-7 | TRBV2 | ASASGISYEQY
TRBD1 | TRBJ1-1 | TRBV4-2 | ASSQSARGHVTEAF
TRBD1 | TRBJ1-1 | TRBV4-2 | ASSPVQLLTGDRTGAEAF